This T cell receptor (beta chain) came from a study of cytomegalovirus exposure and HLA in healthy donors (dated by TCRdb to 2016 to 2017). Regarding the complete study: An earlier analysis of 587 of the donors reported 276 Gb of sequence data and around 110 million unique TCR beta sequences obtained from 180 million or so T cells. The aim of the study was to test whether cataloging public T cell receptors could identify signatures of past pathogen exposure. High-throughput TCR immunosequencing, statistical association of individual TCRs with disease status, and machine learning were combined to predict cytomegalovirus infection status. Donor age, sex, ethnicity and CMV serostatus were collected together with the repertoire data. In a later genetic analysis, genome-wide SNP genotypes for about 55% of the 666 donors were used, and that subset was treated as a discovery cohort. Across approximately 420 genotyped donors of the cohort, an average of roughly 250,000 unique TCR beta nucleotide sequences per donor were sequenced, and about a sixth of those sequences were non-productive. Typing coverage varied by locus: roughly 629-640 donors for A, B, C, DRB1 and DQB1; some 520 for DQA1; about 590 for DPA1; about 450 for DPB1. Approximately 310 gigabases of sequencing data and approximately 80 million unique TCR sequences were included in an early release covering roughly 600 HLA-typed donors. Among the 398 genotyped donors, around 81% belonged to the genetic ancestry cluster associated with self-reported Caucasian donors. Rather than using new phenotypic data, the later analysis identified candidate immune exposures from TCR beta sequences and from how often those sequences occurred across donors. A later analysis re-examined previously published TCR beta repertoires from about 670 donors and added high-resolution HLA genotyping to investigate patterns of TCR occurrence. All discovery cohort repertoires had been generated using a single sequencing platform. The study used immunosequencing to profile the T cell repertoires of more than 650 subjects and linked those repertoires to cytomegalovirus serostatus. An earlier analysis of about 600 of the donors used high-throughput TCR beta sequencing to judge whether each TCR beta V gene segment behaved as functional or pseudogenic. About five DR-DQ haplotypes were handled as single units for association and clustering, since linkage in the cohort was strong. Both class I and class II loci were covered by HLA typing, at four-digit resolution. Along with the 666-subject first cohort, a separate validation cohort of 120 different subjects was used.

With respect to this clone: The target of this receptor is not known. Base qualities are not at hand, and no much larger clone is one base apart. This CDR3 is also generated by other DNA sequences in the sample.

Study-wide conclusions, independent of this receptor: A few of the identified cytomegalovirus-associated TCR beta chains were confirmed in vitro to be specific for cytomegalovirus antigens. In this cohort, only TCR beta chains were sequenced, and detectable features were limited by the absence of alpha or paired-chain data. A later analysis found that most CMV-associated TCR beta chains appeared HLA-restricted, with HLA associations seemingly driven largely by CMV exposure. Because counts were too low, 15 to 20 rarely observed V segments, including chromosome 9 orphons, were left out of the earlier analysis of 587 of the donors. Most TCR sequences were seen in very few donors, while some public TCRs were found in many individuals. The authors suggested that the approach could potentially be generalized to other disease states and immunological phenotypes. In a later analysis, HLA-associated TCR beta chains showed more clonal expansion and lower generation probabilities than non-associated chains that were equally common. In a later analysis, TCR association rates were found to vary across HLA loci, with the most associated TCRs seen for DRB1 alleles and the fewest for HLA-C alleles. Correlated functional status among segregating V segments might reflect linkage disequilibrium, but an unknown experimental factor could not be ruled out. A total of 150 to 200 TCR beta chains were listed by the study as associated with cytomegalovirus. A cluster of highly shared sequence variants was judged likely to represent a technical artifact of the sequencing pipeline. At a false discovery rate of 0.05, a later analysis linked 16,951 TCR beta sequences to specific HLA alleles. Several of the top co-occurrence clusters appeared to be linked to parvovirus B19, influenza, CMV and Epstein-Barr virus, according to a later analysis. A later genetic analysis associated a missense DCLRE1C variant with V-gene and J-gene trimming of TCR beta chains, and an independent cohort replicated the association. Compared with the roughly 670-donor mean, donors in an Asian-associated ancestry cluster had fewer N-insertions in productive TCRs, according to a later genetic analysis. In both the original and validation cohorts, the classifier was reported to diagnose cytomegalovirus status with high specificity and sensitivity. A further reported finding was that TCR beta sequences accurately predicted the HLA-A and HLA-B alleles for most subjects in the first cohort. HLA typing was unavailable for some donors at each locus, so association tests used only the typed subset. When HLA alleles, especially DR and DQ, strongly co-occurred, TCR associations were difficult to assign to individual alleles. CMV serostatus was the only immune exposure information available for the cohort. Sequencing depth was assumed to be roughly uniform across donors in the presence/absence analyses, though that assumption may not hold. In an earlier analysis of some 500 of the donors, most TCR beta V segments appeared in productive rearrangements about 87% or about 30% of the time, broadly matching IMGT annotations.

The cohort comprised approximately 700 healthy bone marrow donors. At the time of sampling, all cohort members were nominally healthy, though unrecorded immune exposures were likely present. The donor was CMV seronegative and belonged to the group of approximately 320 seronegative cohort members. Every donor gave a peripheral blood sample, and the peripheral blood mononuclear cells from that sample were used for TCR beta sequencing. The Qiagen DNeasy Blood Extraction Kit was used to extract genomic DNA from the blood cell samples. Library construction relied on the immunoSEQ multiplex PCR assay. A mixture of 60 forward primers for TCR Vbeta segments and 13 reverse primers for TCR Jbeta segments was used in the multiplex PCR. The CDR3 region of rearranged TCR beta genes was amplified from genomic DNA by a multiplex PCR assay. Amplified TCR beta libraries were sequenced as 87-base-pair reads on the Illumina HiSeq System. In the source study's methods: A later analysis tallied 70 million to 100 million unique TCR beta chains across the 666 repertoires, and some 10 million of those chains were shared by two or more donors. Raw reads were error-corrected and collapsed into unique sequences with a nearest-neighbor algorithm that merged closely related sequences to remove PCR and sequencing errors. CDR3 sequences were aligned to IMGT reference sequences to assign V, D and J gene segments. For a sequence to be retained, at least a six-nucleotide match to both a V gene segment and a J gene segment was required. Rearrangements were classified as productive when the CDR3 lacked stop codons and remained in frame with V and J, and all other rearrangements were classified as non-productive. CDR3 was defined by IMGT convention, running from the second conserved V-encoded cysteine to the conserved J-encoded phenylalanine. In an earlier analysis of roughly 580 of the donors, sequences lacking an unambiguous match to a single V gene segment were excluded. In an earlier analysis of several hundred of the donors, a V segment was called functional when productive rearrangements were above 56.7%, and segregating when the standard deviation between donors exceeded 5%. A statistical classification framework was developed to diagnose cytomegalovirus status using the catalog of TCR beta chain sequences. V and J gene assignment, in a later analysis, came from comparing TCR nucleotide sequences with IMGT/GENE-DB human TR gene sequences. The TCRdist pipeline was used in a later analysis to assign CDR3 sequences and most-parsimonious VDJ recombination scenarios. In a later analysis, every TCR beta chain was defined by the combination of its CDR3 amino acid sequence and its V-gene family, and reads without a unique V-gene family were dropped. As a way to deal with suspected cross-contamination and a sequencing artifact, a later analysis dropped 592 nucleotide sequences that were highly shared and had low generation probability. A later analysis calculated a clonal expansion index for each public chain from normalized within-repertoire ranks of inferred template counts. In a later analysis, generation probabilities were computed using a VDJ recombination model fitted to out-of-frame rearrangements, and the results were checked against IGoR. Hypergeometric tests were used in a later analysis to score TCR-TCR, TCR-HLA and TCR-CMV co-occurrence, with a repertoire-size bias correction applied to the TCR pairs. In a later analysis, false discovery rates were estimated by permuting HLA or CMV assignments 20 times. In a later analysis, co-occurring TCRs were grouped using DBSCAN, and TCRdist sequence similarity was added for clustering within HLA-allele-positive subsets. For co-occurrence clustering, repertoires with fewer than 30,000 or more than 120,000 public chains were excluded, along with a handful of repertoires with anomalous nucleotide sharing. The source is immuneACCESS, and TCRdb retained only in-frame sequences with V and J called. Part of the clones is not carried over; for the studies checked, unresolved V genes explain less than half of this, and the remainder is unexplained. Clonal size and the V and J genes are those of that table, whereas D and trimming came from the DNA. The sample table holds around 140,000 clones, of which around 77% were seen once. Jointly, the top ten make up 0.75% to 0.95% of the sample.

This TCR derives from an older woman in good health and CMV-seronegative. The sequencing sample was made of PBMCs.

CDR3 reads: CASSRSGEMNTEAFF. The DNA sequence reads TGTGCCAGCTCCCGTTCGGGGGAAATGAACACTGAAGCTTTCTTT. The rearrangement combines TRBV18 with TRBJ1-1; the D gene is perhaps TRBD1, from 5 matching bases. V was cut back by 6 bases and J by 0 bases, leaving a gap of 14 bases between them. From cysteine to phenylalanine, the CDR3 is 15 amino acids long. Solely the CDR3 DNA is kept, with 45 bases framed from the first base. The CDR1 and CDR2 encoded by the germline V gene are KGHSH and LQKENI.